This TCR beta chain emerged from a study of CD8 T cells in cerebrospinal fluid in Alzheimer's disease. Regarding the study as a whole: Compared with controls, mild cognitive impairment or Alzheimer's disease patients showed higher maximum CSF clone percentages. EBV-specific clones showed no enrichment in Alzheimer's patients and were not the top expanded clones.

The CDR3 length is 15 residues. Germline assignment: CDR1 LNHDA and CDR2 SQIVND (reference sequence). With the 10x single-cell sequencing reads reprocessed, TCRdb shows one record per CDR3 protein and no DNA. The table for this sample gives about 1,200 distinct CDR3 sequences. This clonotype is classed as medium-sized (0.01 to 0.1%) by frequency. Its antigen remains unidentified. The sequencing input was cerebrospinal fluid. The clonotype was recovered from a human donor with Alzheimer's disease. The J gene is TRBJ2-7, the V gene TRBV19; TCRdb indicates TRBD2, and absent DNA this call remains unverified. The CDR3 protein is CASSTSSGQPYEQYF. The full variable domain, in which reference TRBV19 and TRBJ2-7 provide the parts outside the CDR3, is DGGITQSPKYLFRKEGQNVTLSCEQNLNHDAMYWYRQDPGQGLRLIYYSQIVNDFQKGDIAEGYSVSREKKESFPLTVTSAQKNPTAFYLCASSTSSGQPYEQYFGPGTRLTVT.